This TCR beta chain was sequenced for a study of blood T cell repertoires in COVID-19. Across the whole study: Some COVID-19 samples were acute and others convalescent; all came from the United States, Italy and Spain. PBMCs, B-cell-depleted T cells, or T cells were the source of the cDNA or gDNA that made up the material.

In the original analysis: By means of reference gene primer amplification, nucleated cell counts were estimated. Clones were sequenced by immunoSEQ multiplex PCR, and TCRdb holds only the in-frame ones, with some missing. V, J and clone size were drawn from that table, and D and trimming were deduced from the DNA. Among over 200,000 clones, less than 90% were seen once, and the ten largest hold about 2%. CDR3 length: 17 amino acids. V dropped 0 bases and J dropped 7 bases, with 22 bases sitting between them. Germline CDR1 SGDLS, CDR2 YYNGEE. The V gene is TRBV9, the J gene TRBJ1-2; D not certain. This TCR was recovered from a middle-aged man with active or convalescent COVID-19. What was sequenced was peripheral blood. DNA of the CDR3: TGTGCCAGCAGCGTAGCCACCGGCTCTGGCAGGTCCAGTGGCTACACCTTC. The encoded protein is CASSVATGSGRSSGYTF. The complete variable domain, with remaining parts taken from reference TRBV9 and TRBJ1-2, reads DSGVTQTPKHLITATGQRVTLRCSPRSGDLSVYWYQQSLDQGLQFLIQYYNGEERAKGNILERFSAQQFPDLHSELNLSSLELGDSALYFCASSVATGSGRSSGYTFGSGTRLTVV.